This is a list of T cell receptor beta chains from one sample in a study of blood T cell repertoires in COVID-19. Produced via immunoSEQ multiplex PCR; TCRdb's table is partial and in-frame only. The table shows 150,000 to 200,000 clones, with 80% to 90% occurring only once. Source material: peripheral blood. The source of these receptors is a man aged 70 or older with active or convalescent COVID-19. CDR3s include the opening cysteine and the closing phenylalanine or tryptophan. D genes are given only for firm matches. Size is omitted from some rows. Given values are once, few, many or a class for expanded clones.

CDR3nt	CDR3aa	v_gene	j_gene	d_gene	abundance
TGTGCCAGCAGAGCAGGGTTGGACACCGGGGAGCTGTTTTTT	CASRAGLDTGELFF	TRBV2	TRBJ2-2	NA	NA
TGTGCCTGGAGTGTCGGGAAAACTTATAGCAATCAGCCCCAGCATTTT	CAWSVGKTYSNQPQHF	TRBV30	TRBJ1-5	NA	NA
TGTGCCACCAGTGATACCCCGGGACAGGGGACCTACGAGCAGTACTTC	CATSDTPGQGTYEQYF	TRBV24-1	TRBJ2-7	TRBD1	few
TGTGCCAGCTCACCTATAGGAGGGCCAGATACGCAGTATTTT	CASSPIGGPDTQYF	TRBV18	TRBJ2-3	NA	NA
TGTGCCAGCAGACAGGGTGCGGGCACCGGGGAGCTGTTTTTT	CASRQGAGTGELFF	TRBV19	TRBJ2-2	TRBD1	NA
TGTGCCTGGTGTATCCCCGGGACTAGCGGGTCCTACGAGCAGTACTTC	CAWCIPGTSGSYEQYF	TRBV30	TRBJ2-7	TRBD2	NA
TGTGCCAGCAGCTTCGGTCCGCAGGGCCAAGAAAAACTGTTTTTT	CASSFGPQGQEKLFF	TRBV7-2	TRBJ1-4	NA	NA
TGTGCCAGCAGCGTAGGGGGGGACCGCACCGGGGAGCTGTTTTTT	CASSVGGDRTGELFF	TRBV9	TRBJ2-2	NA	NA
TGTGCCAGCAGTGCATTGGGACTAGCGGGGGTCAGCACAGATACGCAGTATTTT	CASSALGLAGVSTDTQYF	TRBV6-1	TRBJ2-3	TRBD2	NA
TGCGCCAGCAGCTTCCCTAGCGGTGCCTACAATGAGCAGTTCTTC	CASSFPSGAYNEQFF	TRBV5-1	TRBJ2-1	TRBD2	once
TGTGCCAGCAGCTCGTACACAGATACGCAGTATTTT	CASSSYTDTQYF	TRBV7-9	TRBJ2-3	NA	NA
TGTGCCACCAGCAGAGATCGGCGGCAGGGTGGAAACACCATATATTTT	CATSRDRRQGGNTIYF	TRBV15	TRBJ1-3	NA	NA
TGTGCCTGGAGTATAACCGGGGATAATTCACCCCTCCACTTT	CAWSITGDNSPLHF	TRBV30	TRBJ1-6	NA	NA
TGTGCCAGCAGCCAAGCCCTACACAGGGAGTTT	CASSQALHREF	TRBV3-1/TRBV3-2	TRBJ1-1	NA	NA
TGCGCCAGCAGCTTGGACGGGAAGGCTCAAGAGACCCAGTACTTC	CASSLDGKAQETQYF	TRBV5-1	TRBJ2-5	NA	NA
TGTGCCAGCACCAACCCACAGGACAGAGTTTTGTATTTT	CASTNPQDRVLYF	TRBV7-9	TRBJ2-3	NA	NA
TGTGCCACCAGCAGAGATCCGACAGGGTTGGAGACCCAGTACTTC	CATSRDPTGLETQYF	TRBV15	TRBJ2-5	TRBD1	NA
TGTGCCAGCAGCCAGGCTGGGGGCGGCACCTCGGGTTCCGAGCAGTACTTC	CASSQAGGGTSGSEQYF	TRBV11-2	TRBJ2-7	NA	NA
TGTGCCACCAGCAGAGATCTATTTTCTAGCTCCTACGAGCAGTACTTC	CATSRDLFSSSYEQYF	TRBV15	TRBJ2-7	NA	NA
TGTGCCTGGGGAGCGGCGGGGTGGGATATGGCCCAGCATTTT	CAWGAAGWDMAQHF	TRBV30	TRBJ1-5	NA	NA
TGTGCCAGCTCACCACGGGAGTCCGCCTACGAGCAGTACTTC	CASSPRESAYEQYF	TRBV18	TRBJ2-7	NA	NA
TGTGCCAGTACCGATCCCGACAGGGGGCAGGCTTTCTTT	CASTDPDRGQAFF	TRBV19	TRBJ1-1	TRBD1	few
TGTGCCAGCAGTGAAGTTTTACAGTTTTGGAATGAAAAACTGTTTTTT	CASSEVLQFWNEKLFF	TRBV6-1	TRBJ1-4	NA	NA
TGCGCCAGCAGCTGGGGGACTAGCGGGAGTCGACACGAGCAGTACTTC	CASSWGTSGSRHEQYF	TRBV5-1	TRBJ2-7	TRBD2	NA
TGTGCCAGCAGCTTACCGAGGGCCCACACCGGGGAGCTGTTTTTT	CASSLPRAHTGELFF	TRBV7-8	TRBJ2-2	NA	NA
TGTGCCAGCAGTGAAGCGCGATCTGAAGCTTTCTTT	CASSEARSEAFF	TRBV2	TRBJ1-1	NA	few
TGTGCCAGCAGCCTATGGACAGACTACAATGAGCAGTTCTTC	CASSLWTDYNEQFF	TRBV7-2	TRBJ2-1	NA	NA
TGTGCCAGCAGTTTACTGTCAGGGGAAAGATCCCACTATGGCTACACCTTC	CASSLLSGERSHYGYTF	TRBV28	TRBJ1-2	NA	few
TGCGCCAGCACCGAACCGGGGGACAGCTATGGCTACACCTTC	CASTEPGDSYGYTF	TRBV5-1	TRBJ1-2	TRBD1	NA
TGTGCCAGCTCACCGCTGGGACTAGCGGGAGGTGATACGCAGTATTTT	CASSPLGLAGGDTQYF	TRBV18	TRBJ2-3	TRBD2	NA
TGCGCCAGCAGCCAAGAGGGGGAGGGCCTTCAGAATGAGCAGTTCTTC	CASSQEGEGLQNEQFF	TRBV4-1	TRBJ2-1	TRBD2	NA
TGTGCCAGCAGTTCCTGGACTAGCGGGGGCGGCGGGGAGCTGTTTTTT	CASSSWTSGGGGELFF	TRBV27	TRBJ2-2	TRBD2	NA
TGTGCCAGCAGTGAGGGGGGGGGTCGTAATTCACCCCTCCACTTT	CASSEGGGRNSPLHF	TRBV6-1	TRBJ1-6	NA	NA
TGTGCCAGCAGTTTACGGGCTAGCGGGAGAGCGTCCTACGAGCAGTACTTC	CASSLRASGRASYEQYF	TRBV28	TRBJ2-7	TRBD2	NA
TGTGCCAGCAGCTTACCAGGGACTGGGGCCAACGTCCTGACTTTC	CASSLPGTGANVLTF	TRBV5-4	TRBJ2-6	NA	NA
TGTGCCAGCAGTGGACGGGGGGAGACCCAGTACTTC	CASSGRGETQYF	TRBV6-6	TRBJ2-5	NA	NA
TGCAGCGTTGCCGGCGGGACAGGGTACAATGAGCAGTTCTTC	CSVAGGTGYNEQFF	TRBV29-1	TRBJ2-1	TRBD1	NA
TGTGCCAGCAGTTACACCGCGGGGGAGCAGTACTTC	CASSYTAGEQYF	TRBV12-3/TRBV12-4	TRBJ2-7	NA	NA
TGTGCCAGCAGTTACACTAGCGGGGTTAACGAGCAGTACTTC	CASSYTSGVNEQYF	TRBV6-2/TRBV6-3	TRBJ2-7	TRBD2	NA
TGTGCCAGCAGCTTAGACACAGCGGGAGGGATCTACGAGCAGTACTTC	CASSLDTAGGIYEQYF	TRBV11-3	TRBJ2-7	TRBD2	NA
TGTGCCAGCAGATACAGGGTGAACACTGAAGCTTTCTTT	CASRYRVNTEAFF	TRBV12-3/TRBV12-4	TRBJ1-1	NA	NA
TGTGCCAGCAGACTGACAGGGTCCGGTGAGCAGTTCTTC	CASRLTGSGEQFF	TRBV6-5	TRBJ2-1	TRBD1	NA
TGTGCCAGCAGTACCGCCCCCGGTTCAGGGGGCTTCACATCTGGGGCCAACGTCCTGACTTTC	CASSTAPGSGGFTSGANVLTF	TRBV6-2/TRBV6-3	TRBJ2-6	TRBD1	NA
TGTGCCAGCAGCTTACGCGGCAGATGGACAGGGCTCACAGATACGCAGTATTTT	CASSLRGRWTGLTDTQYF	TRBV7-2	TRBJ2-3	TRBD1	once
TGTGCCAGCAGCTTAGGGACTAGCGGGTCCCAAGAGACCCAGTACTTC	CASSLGTSGSQETQYF	TRBV11-2	TRBJ2-5	TRBD2	NA
TGTGCCAGCAGCCAAGTCGGAGCGGGGGGCTTCAACAATGAGCAGTTCTTC	CASSQVGAGGFNNEQFF	TRBV3-1/TRBV3-2	TRBJ2-1	TRBD2	NA
TGTGCTAGTGGTCCTAGCGGGACCGGGGAGCTGTTTTTT	CASGPSGTGELFF	TRBV12-5	TRBJ2-2	TRBD2	NA
TGTGCCAGCAGCTTTGTCGGGACAGAGAACTACGAGCAGTACTTC	CASSFVGTENYEQYF	TRBV5-6	TRBJ2-7	TRBD1	NA
TGTGCCAGCAGCTTGCGGAGCTACCACTCCTACAATGAGCAGTTCTTC	CASSLRSYHSYNEQFF	TRBV5-6	TRBJ2-1	NA	once